This T cell receptor (beta chain) appears in the sequencing data of a study of technical replicates of blood from several donors. The germline V gene has CDR1 GTSNPN and CDR2 SVGIG (reference sequence). The CDR3 has 15 residues. V shed 3 bases, J shed 2 bases, and the junction held 4 bases outside the gene matches. Profiled with immunoSEQ multiplex PCR; TCRdb holds only in-frame clones, not every one. The table records about 88,000 clones, around 93% of them present only once. The gene calls are TRBV30 and TRBJ2-7, with 13 bases lining up with TRBD2. This clonotype was obtained from a human donor in good health. Sequenced input: T cells isolated from PBMCs. In DNA form, the CDR3 reads TGTGCCTGGAGACAAGGACTAGCGGGAGCCTACGAGCAGTACTTC. Its protein is CAWRQGLAGAYEQYF.